This entry lists 32 T cell receptor beta chains sequenced from one sample in a study of patients and donors after allogeneic stem cell transplantation. Via MiXCR, TCRdb re-called the RT-PCR reads, giving one row per CDR3 protein. The profile shows about a million distinct CDR3 sequences, 18% of them singletons. Sequenced sample: blood, either unsorted or a sorted T cell fraction (not recorded which). The origin of the receptors is a human donor who was either an allogeneic HSCT recipient or a stem cell or donor lymphocyte infusion donor (not recorded which). It is not recorded whose cells these are; they may come from a transplant donor.

This clonotype has a count of ten or more. The J gene is TRBJ2-7, the V gene TRBV12-3 or TRBV12-4; D possibly corresponds to TRBD2 (6 bases). The ends were cut back, 5 bases at V and 5 bases at J, with 7 bases in the middle. The CDR3 is 11 residues long. The CDR3 here is CASSPGDEQYF. The CDR3 DNA reads as TGTGCCAGCAGTCCGGGGGACGAGCAGTACTTC.

This clonotype was counted ten times or more. This chain links TRBV10-3 with TRBJ1-2, with D tentatively TRBD1 (6 bases). CDR1 ENHRY and CDR2 SYGVKD come from the germline V gene. The V and J ends lost 9 bases and 4 bases respectively, with 9 bases between them. The CDR3 covers 11 residues. The CDR3 region is CAMSQGYGYTF. The CDR3 nucleotides are TGTGCCATGTCACAGGGCTATGGCTACACCTTC.

This clonotype occurred a few times. V and J are TRBV20-1 and TRBJ1-1, with D uncertain. The V gene's germline CDR1 is DFQATT and CDR2 SNEGSKA (reference sequence). V was cut by 1 base and J by 1 base, with 4 bases left in between. The CDR3 is 12 amino acids. CDR3 in DNA: TGCAGTGCTAGAGCCTGGAACACTGAAGCTTTCTTT. The encoded protein is CSARAWNTEAFF.

This clonotype was seen many times. This chain joins TRBV5-6 and TRBJ1-1; possibly TRBD1 for D (5 bases). CDR1 and CDR2 from the germline V gene are SGHDT and YYEEEE. Trimming shortened V by 0 bases and J by 7 bases, and 7 bases separated the two germline ends. The CDR3 runs to 12 residues. The CDR3 loop reads CASSLGQLEAFF. The CDR3, as DNA: TGTGCCAGCAGCTTGGGACAGCTTGAAGCTTTCTTT.

The rearrangement uses TRBV25-1 and TRBJ2-7; D is unresolved. Trimming removed 4 bases from V and 4 bases from J, with 11 bases in between. The CDR3 loop spans 13 amino acids. Germline CDR1 reads MGHDK; CDR2 reads SYGVNS. The CDR3 region has the DNA TGTGCCAGCAGTGGCAGAGGCTGGTACGAGCAGTACTTC. It translates to CASSGRGWYEQYF.

Worth noting for this clonotype: This clone may be a read error of a much larger clone one base away. This chain joins TRBV12-3 or TRBV12-4 and TRBJ1-6, with D uncertain. The CDR3 sequence is 13 residues long. The CDR3 loop is CASSLTVNSPLLF. The DNA for the CDR3 is TGTGCCAGCAGTTTAACAGTGAATTCACCCCTCCTCTTT.

The gene calls are TRBV5-1 and TRBJ1-1; D is perhaps TRBD1 (5 bases). The CDR3 length is 15 residues. The V end lost 4 bases, the J end lost 0 bases, and 13 bases lay between the germline ends. From germline, CDR1 is SGHRS and CDR2 YFSETQ. The CDR3 sequence: CASSPGDLMNTEAFF. Here the CDR3 DNA reads TGCGCCAGCAGCCCGGGGGACCTTATGAACACTGAAGCTTTCTTT.

On this clonotype itself: A read error may account for a junction end that differs from germline. The V and J genes are TRBV7-8 and TRBJ2-1; D unresolved. CDR1 and CDR2 from the germline V gene are SGHVS and FQNEAQ. CDR3 size: 15 residues. The CDR3: CASRLGPFGHNEQFF. In DNA, the CDR3 is TGTGCCAGCAGATTAGGCCCGTTCGGCCACAATGAGCAGTTCTTC.

This clonotype was counted between two and nine times. The chain employs TRBV5-1 and TRBJ2-1; D ambiguous. Trimming left V 4 bases short and J 0 bases short, with 11 bases between. CDR3 size: 15 residues. In germline, CDR1 is SGHRS, CDR2 YFSETQ. The CDR3 region has the DNA TGCGCCAGCAGCCTGACCGAGAACTCCTACAATGAGCAGTTCTTC. This codes for CASSLTENSYNEQFF.

This clonotype was recorded many times. The genes are TRBV12-3 or TRBV12-4 and TRBJ1-1, with D unresolved. The CDR3 contains 14 residues. V was trimmed by 2 bases and J by 1 base, leaving 8 bases between them. The DNA for the CDR3 is TGTGCCAGCAGTTTAAGCGGCAGGAACACTGAAGCTTTCTTT. Its translation is CASSLSGRNTEAFF.

This clonotype was seen a few times. The chain is built from TRBV7-3 and TRBJ2-1, with a tentative D call TRBD2 (7 bases). Per germline, CDR1 SGHTA and CDR2 FQGTGA. Trimming left V 1 base short and J 6 bases short, with 22 bases between. This CDR3 is built from 18 residues. The CDR3 reads CASSLRGASGGRRNEQFF. Here the CDR3 DNA reads TGTGCCAGCAGCTTAAGGGGAGCGTCGGGGGGCCGTCGCAATGAGCAGTTCTTC. The full variable domain, completed using reference TRBV7-3 and TRBJ2-1, is GAGVSQTPSNKVTEKGKYVELRCDPISGHTALYWYRQSLGQGPEFLIYFQGTGAADDSGLPNDRFFAVRPEGSVSTLKIQRTERGDSAVYLCASSLRGASGGRRNEQFFGPGTRLTVL.

The chain joins TRBV20-1 to TRBJ1-4; D gene unclear. V was cut by 6 bases and J by 0 bases, with 11 bases left in between. Germline assignment: CDR1 DFQATT and CDR2 SNEGSKA (reference sequence). This CDR3 is 14 amino acids long. CDR3 in DNA: TGCAGTGCCCCCAAGTGGGCAACTAATGAAAAACTGTTTTTT. As protein: CSAPKWATNEKLFF.

This clonotype turned up a few times. This chain uses TRBV4-1 with TRBJ1-5; weak D call: TRBD1 (5 bases). This CDR3 comprises 14 residues. Germline V lookup: CDR1 MGHRA, CDR2 YSYEKL. Between the trimmed V and J ends, which lost 4 bases and 4 bases, there was a span of 11 bases. The CDR3 loop is CASSRMQGNQPQHF. The CDR3 region has the DNA TGCGCCAGCAGCCGTATGCAGGGTAATCAGCCCCAGCATTTT.

The genes are TRBV4-3 and TRBJ2-5; 12 nucleotides align to TRBD2. Germline CDR1 and CDR2: LGHNA and YSLEER. The CDR3 loop spans 14 amino acids. J was trimmed by 7 bases and V by 5 bases; bases with no gene match: 5. CDR3 protein: CASSSGLAGLTQYF. The CDR3 DNA reads as TGCGCCAGCAGCTCTGGACTAGCGGGATTGACCCAGTACTTC.

The CDR3 coding sequence is TGTGCCAGCAGCCCGTTAACAGGGAGGGATAATCAGCCCCAGCATTTT. Its protein product is CASSPLTGRDNQPQHF. The chain has TRBV7-9 and TRBJ1-5; possible D gene TRBD1, 6 bases. Germline V gene data show CDR1 as SEHNR and CDR2 as FQNEAQ (reference sequence). The length of the CDR3 is 16 residues. The V end lost 5 bases, the J end lost 4 bases, and 18 bases lay between the germline ends. Combining the CDR3 with reference TRBV7-9 and TRBJ1-5 gives the whole variable domain DTGVSQNPRHKITKRGQNVTFRCDPISEHNRLYWYRQTLGQGPEFLTYFQNEAQLEKSRLLSDRFSAERPKGSFSTLEIQRTEQGDSAMYLCASSPLTGRDNQPQHFGDGTRLSIL.

This clonotype was picked up a small number of times. The rearrangement joins TRBV29-1 to TRBJ2-7; maybe TRBD2 (6 bases). Germline CDR1 is SQVTM and CDR2 is ANQGSEA. V was cut by 1 base and J by 2 bases, with 12 bases left in between. The CDR3 covers 14 residues. The CDR3 nucleotides read TGCAGCGTTGAAGGGGGAGGCTCCCCCTACGAGCAGTACTTC. This encodes CSVEGGGSPYEQYF.

This clonotype has more than one count but fewer than ten. The chain has TRBV20-1 and TRBJ2-2, with D possibly matching TRBD2 (5 bases). CDR1 is DFQATT and CDR2 is SNEGSKA in the germline V gene (reference sequence). CDR3 length equals 14 residues. Trimming cost V 1 base and J 0 bases, with 6 bases left between them. CDR3 coding DNA: TGCAGTGCTAGAGGACTATCGAACACCGGGGAGCTGTTTTTT. Its translation is CSARGLSNTGELFF.

This clonotype was counted many times. The gene calls are TRBV3-1 and TRBJ1-1; D is ambiguous. Germline CDR1 reads LGHDT; CDR2 reads YNNKEL (reference sequence). CDR3 length: 13 amino acids. V lost 2 bases and J lost 1, with 5 bases in between. CDR3 in amino acids: CASSQSRNTEAFF. In DNA, the CDR3 is TGTGCCAGCAGCCAAAGCCGGAACACTGAAGCTTTCTTT.

V gene TRBV2 combines with J gene TRBJ1-6; D unclear. Germline CDR1 SNHLY, CDR2 FYNNEI. CDR3 length: 15 residues. V lost 2 bases, J lost 6 bases, and 11 bases lay in between. This chain's CDR3 is CASSELGRFNSPLHF. In nucleotides, the CDR3 is TGTGCCAGCAGTGAATTAGGACGCTTTAATTCACCCCTCCACTTT.

This clonotype occurred many times. The V and J genes are TRBV29-1 and TRBJ1-3; no definite D call. Germline V CDR1 and CDR2: SQVTM, ANQGSEA. V gave up 7 bases and J gave up 0 bases, with 13 bases separating them. The CDR3 length is 14 residues. The CDR3 loop is CSALMGGSGNTIYF. The DNA of the CDR3 is TGCAGCGCCCTTATGGGAGGCTCTGGAAACACCATATATTTT.

This clonotype has a handful of counts. The chain couples TRBV5-1 to TRBJ2-1, with a possible D match to TRBD2 (5 bases). CDR1 SGHRS and CDR2 YFSETQ come from the germline V gene. This CDR3 is 16 amino acids long. V shed 1 base and J shed 2 bases, with 13 bases lying between them. CDR3 bases: TGCGCCAGCAGCTTGAATTGGCAGCGGACCTACAATGAGCAGTTCTTC. This encodes CASSLNWQRTYNEQFF.

This clonotype has only a few counts. V gene TRBV3-1 combines with J gene TRBJ2-1; TRBD2 is a possible D gene (5 bases). The CDR3 totals 12 residues. The V end lost 4 bases, the J end lost 14 bases, and 15 bases lay between the germline ends. CDR1 and CDR2 from the germline V gene are LGHDT and YNNKEL (reference sequence). The CDR3 spells CASSPHKGVEFF. CDR3 in DNA: TGTGCCAGCAGCCCCCACAAGGGAGTAGAGTTCTTC.

This clonotype occurred a few times. The chain uses TRBV6-2 or TRBV6-3 and TRBJ1-5; no definite D call. V gave up 1 base and J gave up 4 bases, with 5 bases separating them. Germline CDR1 MNHEY, CDR2 SVGEGT. CDR3 length equals 13 residues. The CDR3 region has the DNA TGTGCCAGCAGTTACTGGCTGAATCAGCCCCAGCATTTT. Its translation is CASSYWLNQPQHF.

In this sample, this clonotype turned up a few times. The J gene is TRBJ2-2, the V gene TRBV20-1; D perhaps matches TRBD2 (6 bases). The germline gives CDR1 DFQATT, CDR2 SNEGSKA (reference sequence). The V end was cut by 1 base, the J end by 1 base, with 10 bases between. The CDR3 spans 15 residues. The CDR3 region is CSARVGGLNTGELFF. The CDR3 bases are TGCAGTGCTAGAGTTGGGGGACTGAACACCGGGGAGCTGTTTTTT.

The chain carries TRBV13 and TRBJ2-1, with 13 bases identical to TRBD2. Trimming at V came to 4 bases and at J to 8 bases, leaving 11 bases not matched to a gene. This CDR3 has 17 residues. Germline V CDR1 and CDR2: PRHDT, FYEKMQ (reference sequence). Written as DNA, the CDR3 is TGTGCCAGCAGCTCCCGACTAGCGGGGGGCTCCCACGATGAGCAGTTCTTC. It is translated as CASSSRLAGGSHDEQFF. Together with reference TRBV13 and TRBJ2-1, the CDR3 gives the full variable domain: AAGVIQSPRHLIKEKRETATLKCYPIPRHDTVYWYQQGPGQDPQFLISFYEKMQSDKGSIPDRFSAQQFSDYHSELNMSSLELGDSALYFCASSSRLAGGSHDEQFFGPGTRLTVL.

This clonotype was observed a few times. The CDR3 region is CASSLALRDGYTF. CDR3 in DNA: TGTGCCAGCAGTTTAGCGCTGAGGGATGGCTACACCTTC. The V gene is TRBV12-3 or TRBV12-4, the J gene TRBJ1-2; D remains unclear. The CDR3 length is 13 residues. Trimming cost V 0 bases and J 6 bases, with 8 bases left between them.

CDR3 sequence (DNA): TGTGCCAGCAGCTTAGATTCCACTAGCGGGAGGGCCGGTTCCTACGAGCAGTACTTC. It encodes CASSLDSTSGRAGSYEQYF. This chain uses TRBV11-1 with TRBJ2-7; the match to TRBD2 covers 13 bases. This CDR3 region has 19 residues. Trimming at V came to 1 base and at J to 1 base, leaving 10 bases not matched to a gene. Germline assignment: CDR1 SGHAT and CDR2 FQDESV (reference sequence).

In this sample, this clonotype turned up many times. V usage is TRBV27 and J usage is TRBJ2-3; 12 nucleotides match TRBD2. The junction had 4 bases not matched to a gene; V was cut back by 5 bases and J by 4 bases. The length of the CDR3 is 15 residues. Germline CDR1 is MNHEY and CDR2 is SMNVEV (reference sequence). This CDR3 is CASSASGGAADTQYF. Written as DNA, the CDR3 is TGTGCCAGCAGTGCTAGCGGGGGGGCCGCAGATACGCAGTATTTT.

CDR3 nucleotides: TGTGCCAGCAGCGTAGAATCTAGCCTGATCACAGATACGCAGTATTTT. Amino acids: CASSVESSLITDTQYF. The chain couples TRBV9 to TRBJ2-3, with D perhaps TRBD2 (5 bases). V gave up 0 bases and J gave up 2 bases, with 13 bases separating them. The CDR3 runs to 16 residues. Per germline, CDR1 SGDLS and CDR2 YYNGEE.

The chain couples TRBV28 to TRBJ2-4; D uncertain. Trimming removed 1 base from V and 13 bases from J, with 11 bases in between. The CDR3 is 12 amino acids. From germline, CDR1 is MDHEN and CDR2 SYDVKM. CDR3 sequence: CASSLFSLGQYF. CDR3 nucleotide sequence: TGTGCCAGCAGTTTATTTTCCCTTGGACAGTACTTC.

There are a few counts of this clonotype. V usage is TRBV29-1 and J usage is TRBJ1-1; D gene ambiguous. This CDR3 spans 13 amino acids. Per germline, CDR1 SQVTM and CDR2 ANQGSEA. Trimming took off 4 bases at V and 4 bases at J, with 13 bases between the two ends. The CDR3, as DNA: TGCAGCGTTGGTCGGAGGGATGCCACTGAAGCTTTCTTT. Translation gives CSVGRRDATEAFF.

This clonotype was detected a few times. The CDR3 reads CASSFGAGVAREQFF. In DNA form, the CDR3 reads TGTGCCAGCAGTTTTGGAGCGGGAGTCGCGCGGGAGCAGTTCTTC. The V and J genes are TRBV27 and TRBJ2-1; 8 bases fit TRBD2. The CDR3 sequence is 15 residues long. CDR1 is MNHEY, CDR2 SMNVEV, per germline (reference sequence). V trimming: 3 bases; J trimming: 10 bases; junction bases outside the gene matches: 11.